Below are 16 T cell receptor beta chains sequenced from a single sample in a study of T cells in Graves' hyperthyroidism and ophthalmopathy. RNA transcripts yielded amplified TCR beta CDR3 regions. First-round RT-PCR of the TCR CDR3 relied on the HTBI primer set. TCRdb redid the calling of the multiplex PCR reads with MiXCR, one entry per CDR3 protein. The repertoire consists of approximately 480,000 distinct CDR3 sequences, with around 21% occurring once and the leading ten covering more than 20%. Sequencing used blood. The receptors shown here come from a man aged 18 to 29 with Graves' hyperthyroidism.

The chain joins TRBV6-1 to TRBJ2-7; D unresolved. V gave up 10 bases and J gave up 3 bases, with 16 bases separating them. Germline CDR1 and CDR2: MNHNS and SASEGT. CDR3 length equals 13 residues. The CDR3 protein is CATSREENYEQYF. CDR3 in DNA: TGTGCCACCTCCCGAGAGGAAAACTACGAGCAGTACTTC.

In this sample, this clonotype turned up a few times. This chain connects TRBV12-3 or TRBV12-4 to TRBJ2-1; the match to TRBD1 covers 8 bases. The CDR3 length is 16 residues. V trimming: 1 base; J trimming: 4 bases; junction bases outside the gene matches: 6. The CDR3 sequence: CASSLEEDRDYNEQFF. As DNA, the CDR3 is TGTGCCAGCAGTTTAGAAGAGGACAGGGATTACAATGAGCAGTTCTTC.

The table lists this clonotype with many counts. CDR3 residues: CASSPGVSGELFF. The CDR3 nucleotides are TGTGCCAGCAGTCCAGGTGTATCCGGGGAGCTGTTTTTT. The chain joins TRBV7-9 to TRBJ2-2; no definite D call. This CDR3 region has 13 residues. V shed 6 bases and J shed 6 bases, with 11 bases lying between them. Germline V lookup: CDR1 SEHNR, CDR2 FQNEAQ (reference sequence).

This clonotype was seen many times. The V gene is TRBV5-1, the J gene TRBJ2-5; either TRBD1 or TRBD2 may supply D (6 bases each). Germline CDR1 reads SGHRS; CDR2 reads YFSETQ. Trimming cost V 2 bases and J 7 bases, with 12 bases left between them. The CDR3 consists of 13 residues. CDR3 sequence (DNA): TGCGCCAGCAGCTTACAGGGAGGAGGGACCCAGTACTTC. This translates into CASSLQGGGTQYF.

A few counts support this clonotype. V and J are TRBV5-1 and TRBJ2-5; perhaps TRBD2 as D (5 bases). The CDR3 is made up of 15 amino acids. The germline CDR1 and CDR2 sequences are SGHRS and YFSETQ. The V gene lost 2 bases and the J gene lost 7 bases, with 18 bases spanning the gap. CDR3 sequence: CASSLHRTWMGTQYF. As DNA, the CDR3 is TGCGCCAGCAGCTTACACCGGACTTGGATGGGGACCCAGTACTTC. Filled out from reference TRBV5-1 and TRBJ2-5, the complete variable domain reads KAGVTQTPRYLIKTRGQQVTLSCSPISGHRSVSWYQQTPGQGLQFLFEYFSETQRNKGNFPGRFSGRQFSNSRSEMNVSTLELGDSALYLCASSLHRTWMGTQYFGPGTRLLVL.

The rearrangement uses TRBV7-9 and TRBJ2-4; D call uncertain. The CDR3 totals 15 residues. Germline loops: CDR1 SEHNR, CDR2 FQNEAQ (reference sequence). Between the trimmed V and J ends, which lost 5 bases and 5 bases, there was a span of 16 bases. CDR3 sequence reads: CASSPPPLGQNIQYF. The CDR3 DNA is TGTGCCAGCAGCCCCCCCCCCCTTGGGCAAAACATTCAGTACTTC.

The chain couples TRBV5-1 to TRBJ2-7; D may be TRBD2 (5 bases). The CDR3 has 16 amino acids. From germline, CDR1 is SGHRS and CDR2 YFSETQ. V lost 4 bases, J lost 6 bases, and 23 bases lay in between. The CDR3 loop reads CASSGPRIRSGGEQYF. The CDR3 bases are TGCGCCAGCAGCGGCCCACGGATACGGTCCGGAGGCGAGCAGTACTTC. The full variable domain, its missing parts supplied by reference TRBV5-1 and TRBJ2-7, is KAGVTQTPRYLIKTRGQQVTLSCSPISGHRSVSWYQQTPGQGLQFLFEYFSETQRNKGNFPGRFSGRQFSNSRSEMNVSTLELGDSALYLCASSGPRIRSGGEQYFGPGTRLTVT.

The gene calls are TRBV6-1 and TRBJ2-7; D possibly matches TRBD1 or TRBD2 (5 bases each). The CDR3 has 14 amino acids. V lost 4 bases and J lost 12, with 22 bases in between. Germline V gene sequence: CDR1 MNHNS, CDR2 SASEGT. The CDR3 region has the DNA TGTGCCAGCAGTGTTTCCGGGACGCTGGTTTCAGCGTACTTC. Translating gives CASSVSGTLVSAYF.

This clonotype was recorded a few times. This could be a read error, since a much larger clone is one nucleotide away. V gene TRBV12-3 or TRBV12-4 combines with J gene TRBJ1-1; D is undetermined. This CDR3 is 13 amino acids long. Here the CDR3 reads CVSLSPGNTEAFF. The CDR3 DNA follows: TGTGTCAGCCTCAGTCCGGGGAACACTGAAGCTTTCTTT.

This clonotype was counted many times. J is TRBJ1-1 and V is TRBV19; the D is unclear. Between the trimmed V and J ends, which lost 2 bases and 0 bases, there was a span of 7 bases. CDR3 length: 14 amino acids. Germline CDR1 and CDR2: LNHDA and SQIVND (reference sequence). The CDR3 is CASSISFLNTEAFF. The DNA of the CDR3 is TGTGCCAGTAGTATATCTTTCTTGAACACTGAAGCTTTCTTT.

As concerns this clonotype: Relative to the germline gene, one junction end is altered; a read error may explain this. The chain couples TRBV19 to TRBJ1-1; D call uncertain. The CDR3 covers 12 residues. From germline, CDR1 is LNHDA and CDR2 SQIVND (reference sequence). The DNA of the CDR3 is TGTGCCAGTAGCCCAGCTTGGACTGAAGCTTGCTTT. This translates into CASSPAWTEACF.

The J gene is TRBJ2-7, the V gene TRBV2, with 8 positions matching TRBD1. V lost 7 bases and J lost 5; bases outside the gene matches: 7. CDR1 and CDR2 (germline): SNHLY, FYNNEI. This CDR3 has 13 residues. CDR3 sequence: CASKGQGSHEQYF. The DNA for the CDR3 is TGTGCCAGCAAAGGACAGGGTTCCCACGAGCAGTACTTC.

This clonotype has more than one count but fewer than ten. The genes are TRBV25-1 and TRBJ1-1, with 7 positions matching TRBD1. The CDR3 totals 15 residues. V gave up 3 bases and J gave up 1 base; unmatched junction bases: 5. From germline, CDR1 is MGHDK and CDR2 SYGVNS. CDR3 DNA sequence: TGTGCCAGCAGTGATGGCCGGACAGGGAACACTGAAGCTTTCTTT. Protein sequence: CASSDGRTGNTEAFF.

The chain links TRBV19 to TRBJ2-7; 9 bases line up with TRBD1. The CDR3 extends over 15 amino acids. Trimming took 2 bases from V and 0 from J; bases not matched to a gene: 2. Germline CDR1 LNHDA, CDR2 SQIVND (reference sequence). The CDR3 region is CASSIRTGVSYEQYF. The CDR3 region has the DNA TGTGCCAGTAGTATACGGACAGGGGTCTCCTACGAGCAGTACTTC. Full variable domain (outside the CDR3, taken from reference TRBV19 and TRBJ2-7): DGGITQSPKYLFRKEGQNVTLSCEQNLNHDAMYWYRQDPGQGLRLIYYSQIVNDFQKGDIAEGYSVSREKKESFPLTVTSAQKNPTAFYLCASSIRTGVSYEQYFGPGTRLTVT.

This clonotype was counted ten times or more. This chain links TRBV19 with TRBJ1-1; 7 bases match TRBD1. The CDR3 length is 13 residues. The V segment lost 4 bases and the J segment 5 bases; nucleotides outside the gene matches: 4. Germline CDR1 reads LNHDA; CDR2 reads SQIVND (reference sequence). CDR3 region: CASSTTGVTEAFF. The CDR3 DNA follows: TGTGCCAGTAGTACCACAGGGGTTACTGAAGCTTTCTTT. The full variable domain, completed using reference TRBV19 and TRBJ1-1, is DGGITQSPKYLFRKEGQNVTLSCEQNLNHDAMYWYRQDPGQGLRLIYYSQIVNDFQKGDIAEGYSVSREKKESFPLTVTSAQKNPTAFYLCASSTTGVTEAFFGQGTRLTVV.

There are many counts of this clonotype. CDR3 sequence: CASSDRRNYGYTF. The CDR3 nucleotides are TGTGCCAGCAGTGACAGGAGAAACTATGGCTACACCTTC. The rearrangement uses TRBV12-3 or TRBV12-4 and TRBJ1-2; TRBD1 is a possible D gene (6 bases). Between the trimmed V and J ends, which lost 5 bases and 2 bases, there was a span of 9 bases. The length of the CDR3 is 13 residues.